This T cell receptor (beta chain) was identified in a study of T cells after yellow fever vaccination. TCRdb called the 5' RACE reads again in MiXCR, with one record for every CDR3 protein. The profile shows about 320,000 distinct CDR3 sequences, 3.5% to 4.5% of them singletons. Points on this clonotype: What it binds is not known.

Points from the study as a whole: The secondary response peaked faster, at day 5 versus 15, but was weaker. Primary-vaccination clones mostly resurfaced post-booster (96% CD4, around 88% CD8).

The origin of this receptor is a man aged 18 to 30 who received the YFV17D yellow fever vaccine. Sequenced here: PBMCs, sampled 15 days after the yellow fever booster vaccination.

In DNA, the CDR3 is TGCAGTGCTAGATACAGGGCTGGGACCTACGAGCAGTACTTC. Translating it yields CSARYRAGTYEQYF. V usage is TRBV20-1 and J usage is TRBJ2-7; possibly TRBD1 for D (6 bases). The germline CDR1 and CDR2 sequences are DFQATT and SNEGSKA (reference sequence). V was clipped by 2 bases and J by 2 bases, with 13 bases between them. The CDR3 spans 14 residues.